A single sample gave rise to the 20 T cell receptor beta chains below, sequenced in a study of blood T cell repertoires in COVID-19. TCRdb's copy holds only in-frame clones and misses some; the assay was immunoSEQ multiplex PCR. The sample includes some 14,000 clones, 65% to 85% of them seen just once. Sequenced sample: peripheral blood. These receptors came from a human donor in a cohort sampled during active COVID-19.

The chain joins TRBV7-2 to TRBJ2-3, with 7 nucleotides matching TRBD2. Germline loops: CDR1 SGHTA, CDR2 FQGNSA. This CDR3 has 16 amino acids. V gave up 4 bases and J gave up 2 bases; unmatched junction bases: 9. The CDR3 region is CASSSPGGDFTDTQYF. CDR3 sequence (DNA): TGTGCCAGCAGCTCCCCGGGGGGAGATTTCACAGATACGCAGTATTTT.

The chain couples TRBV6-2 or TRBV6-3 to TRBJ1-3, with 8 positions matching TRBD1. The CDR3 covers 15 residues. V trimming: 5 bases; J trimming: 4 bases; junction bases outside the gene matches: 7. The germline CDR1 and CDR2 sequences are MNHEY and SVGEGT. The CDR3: CASSQAGTGGNTIYF. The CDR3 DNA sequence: TGTGCCAGCAGTCAAGCCGGGACAGGAGGAAACACCATATATTTT.

The CDR3 bases are TGTGCCAGCAGCCTCCCCTATAATTCACCCCTCCACTTT. This codes for CASSLPYNSPLHF. The rearrangement joins TRBV7-2 to TRBJ1-6; D remains unclear. CDR1 is SGHTA, CDR2 FQGNSA, per germline. V was cut by 5 bases and J by 2 bases, with 4 bases left in between. The CDR3 contains 13 residues.

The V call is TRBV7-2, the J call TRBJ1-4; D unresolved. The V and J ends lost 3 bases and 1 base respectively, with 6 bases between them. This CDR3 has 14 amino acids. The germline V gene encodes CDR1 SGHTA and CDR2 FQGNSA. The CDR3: CASSFGRTNEKLFF. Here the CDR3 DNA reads TGTGCCAGCAGCTTTGGGAGAACTAATGAAAAACTGTTTTTT.

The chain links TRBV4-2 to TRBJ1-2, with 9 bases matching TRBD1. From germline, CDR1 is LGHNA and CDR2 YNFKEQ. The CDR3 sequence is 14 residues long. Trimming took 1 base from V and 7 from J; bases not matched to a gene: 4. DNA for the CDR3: TGTGCCAGCAGCCAAGCACAGGGGGCAAGTGGCTACACCTTC. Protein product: CASSQAQGASGYTF.

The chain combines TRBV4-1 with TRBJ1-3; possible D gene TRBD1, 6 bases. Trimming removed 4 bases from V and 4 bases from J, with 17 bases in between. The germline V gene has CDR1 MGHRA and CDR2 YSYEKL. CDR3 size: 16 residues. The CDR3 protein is CASSPSPGAGGNTIYF. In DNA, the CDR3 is TGCGCCAGCAGCCCTTCACCAGGGGCAGGAGGAAACACCATATATTTT.

The CDR3 spells CASSLQTSGKRNEQFF. Written as DNA, the CDR3 is TGTGCCAGCAGTTTACAAACTAGCGGGAAGCGCAATGAGCAGTTCTTC. The chain is built from TRBV28 and TRBJ2-1; 10 bases fit TRBD2. Trimming at V came to 2 bases and at J to 6 bases, leaving 7 bases not matched to a gene. CDR3 length: 16 residues. CDR1 and CDR2 (germline): MDHEN, SYDVKM.

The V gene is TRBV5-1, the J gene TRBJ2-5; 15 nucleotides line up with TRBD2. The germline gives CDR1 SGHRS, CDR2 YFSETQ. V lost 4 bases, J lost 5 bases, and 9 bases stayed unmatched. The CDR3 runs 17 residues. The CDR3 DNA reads TGCGCCAGCAGCCTTTCCGGGACTAGCGGGGGGAGTGAGACCCAGTACTTC. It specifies CASSLSGTSGGSETQYF.

The CDR3 is CASAGAGNTIYF. The CDR3 DNA is TGTGCCAGCGCGGGAGCTGGAAACACCATATATTTT. This sequence joins TRBV2 and TRBJ1-3, with D unresolved. This CDR3 is built from 12 residues. Germline-derived CDR1 and CDR2 are SNHLY and FYNNEI. Trimming stripped 8 bases from V and 2 bases from J, with 7 bases between.

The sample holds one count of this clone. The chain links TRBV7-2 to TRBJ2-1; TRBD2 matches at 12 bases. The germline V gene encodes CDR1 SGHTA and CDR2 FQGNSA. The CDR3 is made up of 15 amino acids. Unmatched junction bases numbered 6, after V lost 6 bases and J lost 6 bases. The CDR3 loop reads CASRTSGRRGNEQFF. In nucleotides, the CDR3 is TGTGCCAGCAGGACTAGCGGGAGACGGGGCAATGAGCAGTTCTTC.

The CDR3 loop is CASSLILAGSYNEQFF. The CDR3 DNA reads as TGTGCCAGCAGTTTAATTCTAGCGGGCTCCTACAATGAGCAGTTCTTC. The chain combines TRBV27 with TRBJ2-1, with 8 bases that match TRBD2. CDR1 and CDR2 (germline): MNHEY, SMNVEV (reference sequence). The CDR3 is 16 amino acids. The V segment lost 2 bases and the J segment 0 bases; nucleotides outside the gene matches: 3.

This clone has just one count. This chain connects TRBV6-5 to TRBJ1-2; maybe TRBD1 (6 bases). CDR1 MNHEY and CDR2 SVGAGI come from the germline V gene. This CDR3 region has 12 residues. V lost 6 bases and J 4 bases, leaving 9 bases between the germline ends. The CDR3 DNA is TGTGCCAGCAGAGGGACATTCTATGGCTACACCTTC. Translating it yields CASRGTFYGYTF.

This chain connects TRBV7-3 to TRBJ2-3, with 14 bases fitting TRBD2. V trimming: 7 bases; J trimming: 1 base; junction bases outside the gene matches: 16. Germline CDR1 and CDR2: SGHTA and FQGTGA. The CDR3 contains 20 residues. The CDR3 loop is CASISGTSGGQPYGTDTQYF. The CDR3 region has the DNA TGTGCCAGCATTTCCGGGACTAGCGGGGGCCAACCGTATGGCACAGATACGCAGTATTTT.

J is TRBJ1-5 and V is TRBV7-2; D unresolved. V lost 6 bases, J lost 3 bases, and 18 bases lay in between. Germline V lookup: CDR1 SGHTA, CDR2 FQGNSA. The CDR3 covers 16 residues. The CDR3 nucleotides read TGTGCCAGCAGTACCGTTGGAGGGAGGAACAATCAGCCCCAGCATTTT. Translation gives CASSTVGGRNNQPQHF.

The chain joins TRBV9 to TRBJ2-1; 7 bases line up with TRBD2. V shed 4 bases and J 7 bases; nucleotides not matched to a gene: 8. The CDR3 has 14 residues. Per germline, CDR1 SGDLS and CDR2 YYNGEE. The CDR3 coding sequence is TGTGCCAGCAGCCTCCGGGACTACGTAAATGAGCAGTTCTTC. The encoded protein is CASSLRDYVNEQFF. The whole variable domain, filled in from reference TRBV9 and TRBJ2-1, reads DSGVTQTPKHLITATGQRVTLRCSPRSGDLSVYWYQQSLDQGLQFLIQYYNGEERAKGNILERFSAQQFPDLHSELNLSSLELGDSALYFCASSLRDYVNEQFFGPGTRLTVL.

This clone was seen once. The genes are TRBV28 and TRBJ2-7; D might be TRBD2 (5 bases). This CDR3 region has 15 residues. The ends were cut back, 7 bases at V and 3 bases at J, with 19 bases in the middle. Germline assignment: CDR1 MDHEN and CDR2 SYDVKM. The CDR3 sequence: CASTVAPGKGYEQYF. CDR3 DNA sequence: TGTGCCAGCACCGTGGCCCCGGGGAAGGGCTACGAGCAGTACTTC.

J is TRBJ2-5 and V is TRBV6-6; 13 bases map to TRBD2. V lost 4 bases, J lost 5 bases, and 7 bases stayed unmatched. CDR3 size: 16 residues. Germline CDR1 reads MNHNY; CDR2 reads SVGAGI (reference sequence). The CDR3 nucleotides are TGTGCCAGCAGTTCCACACTAGCGGGAGGGAGGGAGACCCAGTACTTC. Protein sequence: CASSSTLAGGRETQYF.

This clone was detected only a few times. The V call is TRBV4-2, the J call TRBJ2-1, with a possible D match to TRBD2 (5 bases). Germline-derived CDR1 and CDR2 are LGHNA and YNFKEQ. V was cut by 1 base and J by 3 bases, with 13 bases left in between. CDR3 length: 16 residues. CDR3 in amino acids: CASSQVTSGDYNEQFF. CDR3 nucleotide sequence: TGTGCCAGCAGCCAAGTAACCAGCGGAGACTACAATGAGCAGTTCTTC.

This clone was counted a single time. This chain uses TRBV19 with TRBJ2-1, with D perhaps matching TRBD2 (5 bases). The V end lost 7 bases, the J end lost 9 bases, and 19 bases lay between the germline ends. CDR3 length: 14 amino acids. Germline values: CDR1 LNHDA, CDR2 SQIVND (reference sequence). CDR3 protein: CASMLSRALGEQFF. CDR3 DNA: TGTGCCAGTATGTTATCGCGGGCATTGGGTGAGCAGTTCTTC. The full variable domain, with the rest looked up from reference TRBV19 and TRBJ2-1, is DGGITQSPKYLFRKEGQNVTLSCEQNLNHDAMYWYRQDPGQGLRLIYYSQIVNDFQKGDIAEGYSVSREKKESFPLTVTSAQKNPTAFYLCASMLSRALGEQFFGPGTRLTVL.

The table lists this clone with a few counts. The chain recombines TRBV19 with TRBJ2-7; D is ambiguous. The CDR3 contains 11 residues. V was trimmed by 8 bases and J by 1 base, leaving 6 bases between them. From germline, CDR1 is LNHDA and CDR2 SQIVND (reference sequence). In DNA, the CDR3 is TGTGCCAGTTCCCAGTCCTACGAGCAGTACTTC. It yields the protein CASSQSYEQYF.